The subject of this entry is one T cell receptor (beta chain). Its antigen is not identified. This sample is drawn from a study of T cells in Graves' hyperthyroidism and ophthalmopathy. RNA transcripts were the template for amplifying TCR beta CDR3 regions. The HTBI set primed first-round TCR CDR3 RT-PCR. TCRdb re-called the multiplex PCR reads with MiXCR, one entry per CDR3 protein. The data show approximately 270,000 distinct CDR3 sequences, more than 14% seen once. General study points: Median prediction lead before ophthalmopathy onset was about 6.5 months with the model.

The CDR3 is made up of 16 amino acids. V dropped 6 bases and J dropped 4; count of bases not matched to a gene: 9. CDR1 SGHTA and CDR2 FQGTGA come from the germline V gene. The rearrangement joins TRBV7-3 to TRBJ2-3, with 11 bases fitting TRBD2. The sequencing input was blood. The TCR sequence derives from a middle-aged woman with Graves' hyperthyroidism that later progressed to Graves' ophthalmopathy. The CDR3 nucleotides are TGTGCCAGCAGTCAACTAGCGGGAGAGGTGGCAGATACGCAGTATTTT. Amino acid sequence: CASSQLAGEVADTQYF.